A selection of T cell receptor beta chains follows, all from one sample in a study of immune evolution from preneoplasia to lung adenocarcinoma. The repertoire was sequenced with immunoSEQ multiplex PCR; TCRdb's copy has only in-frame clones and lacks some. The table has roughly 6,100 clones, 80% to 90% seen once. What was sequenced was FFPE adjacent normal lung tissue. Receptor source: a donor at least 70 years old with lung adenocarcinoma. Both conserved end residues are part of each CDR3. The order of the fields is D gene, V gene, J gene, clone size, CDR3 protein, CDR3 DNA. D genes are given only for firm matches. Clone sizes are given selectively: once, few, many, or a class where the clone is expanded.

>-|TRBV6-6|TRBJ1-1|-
CASSYGQATEAFF
TGTGCCAGCAGTTATGGCCAGGCCACTGAAGCTTTCTTT
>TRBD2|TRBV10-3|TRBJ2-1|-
CAIGGGRASVGEQFF
TGTGCCATCGGTGGCGGGAGGGCCTCGGTGGGTGAGCAGTTCTTC
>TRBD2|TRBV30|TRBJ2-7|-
CAWSQPPRLAVTYEQYF
TGTGCCTGGAGTCAACCCCCGAGGCTAGCGGTAACCTACGAGCAGTACTTC
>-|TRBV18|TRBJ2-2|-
CASSTDGFNTGELFF
TGTGCCAGCTCAACGGACGGATTCAACACCGGGGAGCTGTTTTTT
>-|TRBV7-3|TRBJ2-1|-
CASSLTLAGEQFF
TGTGCCAGCAGCTTAACCTTGGCGGGTGAGCAGTTCTTC
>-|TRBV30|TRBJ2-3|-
CAWSDRFADTQYF
TGTGCCTGGAGTGACCGATTTGCAGATACGCAGTATTTT
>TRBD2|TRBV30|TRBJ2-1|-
CAWSVGLDNEQFF
TGTGCCTGGAGTGTGGGACTAGACAATGAGCAGTTCTTC
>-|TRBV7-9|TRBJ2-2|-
CASSLEAGAGAGELFF
TGTGCCAGCAGCTTAGAGGCGGGCGCAGGGGCCGGGGAGCTGTTTTTT
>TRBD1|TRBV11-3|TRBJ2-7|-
CASSWTGTSLVEQYF
TGTGCCAGCAGCTGGACAGGGACTTCACTAGTCGAGCAGTACTTC
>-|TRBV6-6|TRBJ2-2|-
CASSTTGGDTGELFF
TGTGCCAGCAGTACCACAGGGGGGGACACCGGGGAGCTGTTTTTT
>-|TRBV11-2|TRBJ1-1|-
CASQQGINTEAFF
TGTGCCAGCCAGCAGGGTATTAACACTGAAGCTTTCTTT
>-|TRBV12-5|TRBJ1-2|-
CASGGRDTFHYGYTF
TGTGCTAGTGGAGGCCGGGACACCTTCCACTATGGCTACACCTTC
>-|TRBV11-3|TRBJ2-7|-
CASSSPAQQNYEQYF
TGTGCCAGCAGCTCCCCCGCCCAGCAGAACTACGAGCAGTACTTC
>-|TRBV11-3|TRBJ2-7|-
CASRPTISSYEQYF
TGTGCCAGCAGGCCGACGATCAGCTCCTACGAGCAGTACTTC
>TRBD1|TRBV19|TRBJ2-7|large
CASSPGQGLAYEQYF
TGTGCCAGTAGTCCCGGACAGGGGCTGGCCTACGAGCAGTACTTC
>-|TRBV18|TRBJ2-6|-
CASSPGTEPLLTF
TGTGCCAGCTCACCCGGGACGGAACCCCTCCTGACTTTC
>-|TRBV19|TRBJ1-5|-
CASSIAPVDQPQHF
TGTGCCAGTAGTATAGCCCCCGTAGATCAGCCCCAGCATTTT
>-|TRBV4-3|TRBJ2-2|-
CASSQGWVGVTGELFF
TGCGCCAGCAGCCAAGGGTGGGTCGGGGTCACCGGGGAGCTGTTTTTT
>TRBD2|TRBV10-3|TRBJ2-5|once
CAITRGGNQETQYF
TGTGCCATCACCCGCGGGGGGAATCAGGAGACCCAGTACTTC
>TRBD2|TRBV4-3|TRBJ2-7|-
CASSHSQAGDPYEQYF
TGCGCCAGCAGCCATTCACAAGCGGGAGACCCCTACGAGCAGTACTTC
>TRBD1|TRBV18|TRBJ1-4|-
CASSPRGQGWTNEKLFF
TGTGCCAGCTCACCAAGGGGGCAGGGATGGACTAATGAAAAACTGTTTTTT
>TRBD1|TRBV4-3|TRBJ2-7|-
CASSQKTTGGSYEQYF
TGCGCCAGCAGCCAAAAGACGACAGGGGGGAGCTACGAGCAGTACTTC
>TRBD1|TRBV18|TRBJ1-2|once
CASSRTQGTHGYTF
TGTGCCAGCTCACGTACACAGGGGACACATGGCTACACCTTC
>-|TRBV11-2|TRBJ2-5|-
CASSLGQETQYF
TGTGCCAGCAGCTTAGGTCAAGAGACCCAGTACTTC
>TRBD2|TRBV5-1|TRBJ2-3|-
CASSPGTSGSTDTQYF
TGCGCCAGCAGCCCCGGGACTAGCGGGAGTACAGATACGCAGTATTTT
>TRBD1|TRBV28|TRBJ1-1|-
CASSYRGLGTEAFF
TGTGCCAGCAGTTACAGGGGCCTGGGCACTGAAGCTTTCTTT
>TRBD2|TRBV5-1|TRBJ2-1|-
CASSLAWTSGSGEQFF
TGCGCCAGCAGCTTGGCGTGGACTAGCGGGTCGGGTGAGCAGTTCTTC
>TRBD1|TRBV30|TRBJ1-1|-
CACDRDPTEAFF
TGTGCCTGCGACAGGGACCCCACTGAAGCTTTCTTT